The 4 T cell receptor beta chains presented below share a single source sample, sequenced in a study of OX40 agonist ivuxolimab in advanced cancers. The table came from immunoSEQ multiplex PCR; TCRdb's copy has only in-frame clones and leaves some out. The table shows some 85,000 clones, with roughly nine tenths occurring only once. The sequenced sample was CD4+ or CD8+ T cells sorted from blood, obtained in a trial of the OX40 agonist ivuxolimab. The receptors were sampled from an adult with an advanced solid tumor such as melanoma, head and neck, liver or kidney cancer.

There are a few counts of this clone. The chain combines TRBV7-3 with TRBJ2-1; 7 bases map to TRBD2. Germline CDR1 is SGHTA and CDR2 is FQGTGA. The V gene end was trimmed by 2 bases and the J gene end by 0 bases; junction bases not matched to a gene: 1. The CDR3 contains 15 residues. CDR3 sequence reads: CASSLGGGSYNEQFF. The CDR3, as DNA: TGTGCCAGCAGCTTAGGCGGGGGCTCCTACAATGAGCAGTTCTTC.

The chain has TRBV14 and TRBJ1-4; weak D call: TRBD1 (5 bases). This CDR3 has 16 amino acids. Germline lookup yields CDR1 SGHDN and CDR2 FVKESK. The ends were cut back, 5 bases at V and 0 bases at J, with 13 bases in the middle. CDR3 sequence: CASSKGGGTTNEKLFF. CDR3 bases: TGTGCCAGCAGCAAAGGTGGGGGGACAACTAATGAAAAACTGTTTTTT.

The rearrangement links TRBV9 to TRBJ2-3; 7 bases are a match to TRBD1. The germline V gene has CDR1 SGDLS and CDR2 YYNGEE. The CDR3 consists of 14 residues. V gave up 3 bases and J gave up 4 bases; unmatched junction bases: 5. The chain's CDR3 is CASSGPQGADTQYF. The CDR3 bases are TGTGCCAGCAGCGGGCCCCAGGGGGCAGATACGCAGTATTTT.

This clone was observed once. The V call is TRBV5-1, the J call TRBJ2-3; possible D gene TRBD2, 5 bases. The CDR3 has 15 residues. Trimming took 0 bases from V and 0 from J, leaving 8 bases between them. Per the germline V gene, CDR1 is SGHRS and CDR2 is YFSETQ. CDR3 amino acids: CASSLVGASTDTQYF. The CDR3 nucleotides read TGCGCCAGCAGCTTGGTGGGAGCTAGCACAGATACGCAGTATTTT.